Below, 23 T cell receptor beta chains from the same sample are listed, as sequenced in a study of STAT5B mutations in CD4+ large granular lymphocyte leukemia. Here immunoSEQ multiplex PCR was the method, and the copy in TCRdb shows in-frame clones only, minus some. The data show over 25,000 clones, with around four fifths seen just once and around 4.6% held by the top ten. The sequenced sample consisted of CD4+ T cells from blood buffy coats. The source is a human donor in good health.

This chain links TRBV10-3 with TRBJ2-2; D unresolved. CDR3 length equals 14 residues. Trimming left V 4 bases short and J 6 bases short, with 12 bases between. Germline values: CDR1 ENHRY, CDR2 SYGVKD. Here the CDR3 reads CAISVRSEAGELFF. CDR3 bases: TGTGCCATCAGTGTTCGTAGTGAGGCCGGGGAGCTGTTTTTT.

The rearrangement uses TRBV28 and TRBJ2-7, with D maybe TRBD2 (5 bases). The CDR3 length is 13 residues. The V gene's germline CDR1 is MDHEN and CDR2 SYDVKM. V was cut by 8 bases and J by 7 bases, with 18 bases left in between. In DNA form, the CDR3 reads TGTGCCAGCCTAGGTGGCGGTCGCGGGGAGCAGTACTTC. Amino acid sequence: CASLGGGRGEQYF.

This chain links TRBV9 with TRBJ1-2, with a weak D call TRBD1 (5 bases). The V gene lost 0 bases and the J gene lost 4 bases, with 25 bases spanning the gap. Germline CDR1 reads SGDLS; CDR2 reads YYNGEE. The CDR3 has 19 amino acids. CDR3 sequence reads: CASSVGPGGRSLQVYGYTF. CDR3 coding DNA: TGTGCCAGCAGCGTAGGACCCGGCGGAAGATCGTTACAGGTCTATGGCTACACCTTC. Combining the CDR3 with reference TRBV9 and TRBJ1-2 gives the whole variable domain DSGVTQTPKHLITATGQRVTLRCSPRSGDLSVYWYQQSLDQGLQFLIQYYNGEERAKGNILERFSAQQFPDLHSELNLSSLELGDSALYFCASSVGPGGRSLQVYGYTFGSGTRLTVV.

The chain uses TRBV7-2 and TRBJ1-2; perhaps TRBD1 as D (5 bases). This CDR3 comprises 15 residues. The V gene's germline CDR1 is SGHTA and CDR2 FQGNSA. With 3 bases removed from V and 3 bases from J, the gap between germline ends came to 14 bases. The CDR3 DNA follows: TGTGCCAGCAGCTTTCATCCCGGCAGGGACTATGGCTACACCTTC. This sequence encodes CASSFHPGRDYGYTF. The full variable domain, rest sourced from reference TRBV7-2 and TRBJ1-2, is GAGVSQSPSNKVTEKGKDVELRCDPISGHTALYWYRQSLGQGLEFLIYFQGNSAPDKSGLPSDRFSAERTGGSVSTLTIQRTQQEDSAVYLCASSFHPGRDYGYTFGSGTRLTVV.

The V and J genes are TRBV7-9 and TRBJ2-6; D possibly corresponds to TRBD1 (5 bases). Germline CDR1 and CDR2: SEHNR and FQNEAQ (reference sequence). Trimming shortened V by 5 bases and J by 2 bases, and 13 bases separated the two germline ends. This CDR3 is built from 16 residues. CDR3 coding DNA: TGTGCCAGCAGCCAACAGGATTACGCTGGGGCCAACGTCCTGACTTTC. It specifies CASSQQDYAGANVLTF.

This CDR3 reads CASSYSDRGNNEKLFF. CDR3 in DNA: TGTGCCAGCAGTTACTCGGACCGAGGGAATAATGAAAAACTGTTTTTT. The rearrangement joins TRBV6-6 to TRBJ1-4; D remains ambiguous. The CDR3 sequence is 16 residues long. Trimming took 0 bases from V and 4 from J, leaving 12 bases between them. Germline CDR1 reads MNHNY; CDR2 reads SVGAGI (reference sequence).

CDR3 amino acids: CASSHGTGRLRTEAFF. For the CDR3, the DNA is TGTGCCAGCAGTCACGGGACAGGGAGGTTGAGAACTGAAGCTTTCTTT. This chain uses TRBV28 with TRBJ1-1; 9 bases map to TRBD1. Per the germline V gene, CDR1 is MDHEN and CDR2 is SYDVKM. V gave up 5 bases and J gave up 5 bases; unmatched junction bases: 12. The CDR3 consists of 16 residues.

The chain links TRBV5-1 to TRBJ2-1; D not certain. The CDR3 has 15 residues. The germline gives CDR1 SGHRS, CDR2 YFSETQ. V was trimmed by 0 bases and J by 3 bases, leaving 10 bases between them. For the CDR3, the DNA is TGCGCCAGCAGCTTGGCCAGGTGGAACTACAATGAGCAGTTCTTC. Translated, it gives CASSLARWNYNEQFF.

The rearrangement uses TRBV11-1 and TRBJ2-1; TRBD2 matches 11 bases. CDR1 and CDR2 (germline): SGHAT, FQDESV (reference sequence). This CDR3 spans 16 amino acids. The junction had 13 bases not matched to a gene; V was cut back by 5 bases and J by 10 bases. The CDR3 coding sequence is TGTGCCAGCAGCGACCGAATACTAGCGGGAGTAGGGGAGCAGTTCTTC. Translating it yields CASSDRILAGVGEQFF.

The J gene is TRBJ2-1, the V gene TRBV7-9; 12 bases align to TRBD2. Germline V gene sequence: CDR1 SEHNR, CDR2 FQNEAQ (reference sequence). The CDR3 runs to 15 residues. The V gene end was trimmed by 8 bases and the J gene end by 8 bases; junction bases not matched to a gene: 10. The CDR3 sequence is CASRNLAGGMDEQFF. The DNA of the CDR3 is TGTGCCAGCCGAAATCTAGCGGGAGGGATGGATGAGCAGTTCTTC.

V is TRBV5-1 and J is TRBJ1-5; D call uncertain. CDR3 length equals 14 residues. The germline CDR1 and CDR2 sequences are SGHRS and YFSETQ. Trimming cost V 4 bases and J 2 bases, with 10 bases left between them. Here the CDR3 DNA reads TGCGCCAGCAGCCGCGGGGATGGCAATCAGCCCCAGCATTTT. It translates to CASSRGDGNQPQHF.

The V gene is TRBV4-1, the J gene TRBJ1-2; D may be TRBD1 (6 bases). V gave up 4 bases and J gave up 3 bases, with 12 bases separating them. The CDR3 has 14 residues. Germline CDR1 is MGHRA and CDR2 is YSYEKL. CDR3 DNA: TGCGCCAGCAGCCCGCGGACAGACGACTATGGCTACACCTTC. Protein sequence: CASSPRTDDYGYTF.

This chain uses TRBV6-9 with TRBJ2-3, with 9 bases matching TRBD1. The germline CDR1 and CDR2 sequences are MNHGY and SVAAGI. The CDR3 contains 15 residues. V gave up 8 bases and J gave up 2 bases; unmatched junction bases: 8. The CDR3 sequence: CASVKGQGPTDTQYF. The CDR3 DNA is TGTGCCAGCGTCAAGGGACAGGGACCCACAGATACGCAGTATTTT.

The V gene is TRBV7-9, the J gene TRBJ2-7; 8 bases map to TRBD1. From germline, CDR1 is SEHNR and CDR2 FQNEAQ (reference sequence). The CDR3 is 14 amino acids. J gave up 4 bases and V 5 bases, and 7 bases lay outside the gene matches. CDR3 sequence (DNA): TGTGCCAGCAGCGAAGGACAGGGAGAGTACGAGCAGTACTTC. Its protein product is CASSEGQGEYEQYF.

This clone was seen a few times. The chain carries TRBV27 and TRBJ1-5; D might be TRBD1 (6 bases). With 4 bases removed from V and 2 bases from J, the gap between germline ends came to 12 bases. This CDR3 is 15 amino acids long. CDR1 is MNHEY and CDR2 is SMNVEV in the germline V gene (reference sequence). CDR3 coding DNA: TGTGCCAGCAGTTGGGGACAAGGAGGCAATCAGCCCCAGCATTTT. Amino acids: CASSWGQGGNQPQHF.

The chain links TRBV7-6 to TRBJ1-4; TRBD1 agrees at 9 bases. The germline CDR1 and CDR2 sequences are SGHVS and FNYEAQ. The CDR3 is 14 amino acids. Trimming cost V 0 bases and J 13 bases; bases outside gene matches: 6. For the CDR3, the DNA is TGTGCCAGCAGCTTAGCGCAGGACAGGGGAGGACTGTTTTTT. Translating gives CASSLAQDRGGLFF.

V usage is TRBV10-3 and J usage is TRBJ2-7; TRBD1 aligns across 7 bases. V gave up 6 bases and J gave up 1 base; unmatched junction bases: 3. Germline loops: CDR1 ENHRY, CDR2 SYGVKD. The CDR3 contains 13 residues. In DNA, the CDR3 is TGTGCCATCAGCGGACAGGTGTCCTACGAGCAGTACTTC. Protein: CAISGQVSYEQYF.

This chain joins TRBV4-3 and TRBJ2-1; maybe TRBD1 (6 bases). CDR3 length: 14 amino acids. From germline, CDR1 is LGHNA and CDR2 YSLEER. Trimming removed 3 bases from V and 8 bases from J, with 14 bases in between. CDR3: CASSQETGFDEQFF. DNA of the CDR3: TGCGCCAGCAGCCAGGAAACAGGGTTCGATGAGCAGTTCTTC.

This chain connects TRBV6-4 to TRBJ2-2; a weak D match, TRBD1 (6 bases). V shed 6 bases and J shed 4 bases, with 21 bases lying between them. This CDR3 comprises 17 residues. Germline values: CDR1 MRHNA, CDR2 SNTAGT. The CDR3 DNA follows: TGTGCCAGCAGCAGGACACCGGGACATAGTACCACCGGGGAGCTGTTTTTT. It specifies CASSRTPGHSTTGELFF.

The V and J genes are TRBV29-1 and TRBJ1-1; no definite D call. The germline gives CDR1 SQVTM, CDR2 ANQGSEA. V was clipped by 3 bases and J by 0 bases, with 8 bases between them. The CDR3 has 13 amino acids. This CDR3 reads CSVDPGVNTEAFF. CDR3 DNA sequence: TGCAGCGTTGATCCGGGTGTGAACACTGAAGCTTTCTTT.

V is TRBV6-5 and J is TRBJ2-3, with D hard to call. The CDR3 loop spans 13 amino acids. Per the germline V gene, CDR1 is MNHEY and CDR2 is SVGAGI. Trimming shortened V by 4 bases and J by 1 base, and 6 bases separated the two germline ends. CDR3 bases: TGTGCCAGCAGTTCCGTAGGCACAGATACGCAGTATTTT. Residues: CASSSVGTDTQYF.

This clone was seen once. J is TRBJ2-3 and V is TRBV9, with D unresolved. Germline loops: CDR1 SGDLS, CDR2 YYNGEE. The length of the CDR3 is 14 residues. V shed 4 bases and J shed 3 bases, with 12 bases lying between them. In DNA, the CDR3 is TGTGCCAGCAGCTATGACGATATTACAGATACGCAGTATTTT. Translated: CASSYDDITDTQYF.

The chain combines TRBV6-4 with TRBJ2-3; 11 positions match TRBD2. Per the germline V gene, CDR1 is MRHNA and CDR2 is SNTAGT. This CDR3 has 16 residues. V was pared by 6 bases and J by 5 bases, with 10 bases of the junction left unmatched. The CDR3 nucleotides read TGTGCCAGCAGCAACACCGGGACTAGCGGTAAAGATACGCAGTATTTT. Translation: CASSNTGTSGKDTQYF.